This paragraph covers one TCR beta chain sequence. This sample stems from a study of T cells in tuberculosis. Trimming cost V 6 bases and J 0 bases, with 9 bases left between them. The CDR3 covers 13 residues. The germline V gene encodes CDR1 SNHLY and CDR2 FYNNEI. TCRdb keeps only in-frame clones here, not all; method: immunoSEQ multiplex PCR. The top ten clones hold approximately 6.2% of a sample with approximately 30,000 clones, around 97% of them seen once. The sequenced sample was PBMCs. The receptor was isolated from a donor between 10 and 35 years old with latent tuberculosis or without tuberculosis infection. This chain links TRBV2 with TRBJ2-7; a possible D gene is TRBD2 (5 bases). This CDR3 reads CASRTRGSYEQYF. CDR3 in DNA: TGTGCCAGCAGAACTAGAGGCTCCTACGAGCAGTACTTC.